The 9 T cell receptor beta chains given below trace back to one sample, sequenced in a study of T cells in Graves' hyperthyroidism and ophthalmopathy. Amplification targeted TCR beta CDR3 regions from RNA transcripts. The primer set for the first-round RT-PCR of the TCR CDR3 was HTBI. TCRdb recomputed calls from the multiplex PCR reads with MiXCR, one row per CDR3 protein. The sample carries more than 40,000 distinct CDR3 sequences, roughly 50% recorded once. What was sequenced was peripheral blood or thyroid tissue (not recorded which). Every receptor here comes from a woman aged 45-60 years with Graves' hyperthyroidism.

The V and J genes are TRBV4-1 and TRBJ2-7; D perhaps matches TRBD2 (5 bases). The CDR3 covers 15 residues. CDR1 and CDR2 from the germline V gene are MGHRA and YSYEKL. V was pared by 0 bases and J by 2 bases, with 11 bases between. CDR3 coding DNA: TGCGCCAGCAGCCAAGATTTCGGGGTGGCCTACGAGCAGTACTTC. Protein sequence: CASSQDFGVAYEQYF.

A single count supports this clonotype. The rearrangement joins TRBV7-8 to TRBJ2-5; 12 bases are a match to TRBD2. The CDR3 extends over 17 amino acids. Germline trimming cut 6 bases from V and 5 bases from J; bases unmatched to any gene: 13. From germline, CDR1 is SGHVS and CDR2 FQNEAQ. DNA for the CDR3: TGTGCCAGCAGTGAATTTACTAGCGGGAGGCCGCCCGAGACCCAGTACTTC. As protein: CASSEFTSGRPPETQYF. The full variable domain, with the rest looked up from reference TRBV7-8 and TRBJ2-5, is GAGVSQSPRYKVAKRGQDVALRCDPISGHVSLFWYQQALGQGPEFLTYFQNEAQLDKSGLPSDRFFAERPEGSVSTLKIQRTQQEDSAVYLCASSEFTSGRPPETQYFGPGTRLLVL.

About this clonotype: A much larger clone is a single base away; this may be a read error. The CDR3 ends on some other residue instead of the conserved phenylalanine or tryptophan, so this is likely a read error. The chain uses TRBV2 and TRBJ2-2; D is unresolved. Looked up from germline, CDR1 is SNHLY and CDR2 is FYNNEI. The V and J ends lost 6 bases and 7 bases respectively, with 12 bases between them. This CDR3 is built from 13 residues. DNA of the CDR3: TGTGCCAGCAGCCCCGACGGGCACGGGGAGCTGTTTTCT. Translation gives CASSPDGHGELFS.

This clonotype was counted between two and nine times. The V call is TRBV20-1, the J call TRBJ2-7; D unclear. CDR1 and CDR2 (germline): DFQATT, SNEGSKA (reference sequence). V was cut by 0 bases and J by 0 bases, with 12 bases left in between. The CDR3 has 15 amino acids. For the CDR3, the DNA is TGCAGTGCTAGAGATGTTCAGAGTAGCTCCTACGAGCAGTACTTC. This sequence encodes CSARDVQSSSYEQYF.

This clonotype showed up many times. The genes are TRBV19 and TRBJ2-7, with D tentatively TRBD2 (5 bases). CDR3 size: 14 residues. V shed 3 bases and J shed 6 bases, with 15 bases lying between them. Looked up from germline, CDR1 is LNHDA and CDR2 is SQIVND (reference sequence). CDR3 sequence: CASSMKAVGPEQYF. The CDR3, as DNA: TGTGCCAGTAGTATGAAAGCGGTGGGTCCCGAGCAGTACTTC. Full variable domain (missing parts from reference TRBV19 and TRBJ2-7): DGGITQSPKYLFRKEGQNVTLSCEQNLNHDAMYWYRQDPGQGLRLIYYSQIVNDFQKGDIAEGYSVSREKKESFPLTVTSAQKNPTAFYLCASSMKAVGPEQYFGPGTRLTVT.

The chain employs TRBV28 and TRBJ2-7; 8 positions match TRBD1. The CDR3 totals 12 residues. J gave up 13 bases and V 1 base, and 6 bases lay outside the gene matches. Germline V gene data show CDR1 as MDHEN and CDR2 as SYDVKM. CDR3 sequence reads: CASSLLPGGFYF. The CDR3 region has the DNA TGTGCCAGCAGTTTATTGCCAGGGGGCTTCTACTTC.

This clonotype was seen ten or more times. The V call is TRBV12-3 or TRBV12-4, the J call TRBJ1-2; D unresolved. Trimming took off 2 bases at V and 3 bases at J, with 4 bases between the two ends. CDR3 length equals 12 residues. The DNA for the CDR3 is TGTGCCAGCAGTTTAAACGACTATGGCTACACCTTC. This codes for CASSLNDYGYTF.

V usage is TRBV29-1 and J usage is TRBJ1-2, with D possibly matching TRBD1 (5 bases). Trimming stripped 3 bases from V and 11 bases from J, with 16 bases between. The germline CDR1 and CDR2 sequences are SQVTM and ANQGSEA. CDR3 size: 12 residues. CDR3 sequence: CSVEGRGETYTF. The CDR3 DNA reads as TGCAGCGTTGAGGGGAGGGGCGAGACTTACACCTTC.

Ten or more counts support this clonotype. The CDR3 here is CASSYGHSNQPQHF. The CDR3 DNA sequence: TGTGCCAGCAGTTACGGTCATAGCAATCAGCCCCAGCATTTT. This sequence joins TRBV6-2 or TRBV6-3 and TRBJ1-5; D is undetermined. This CDR3 comprises 14 residues. Germline-derived CDR1 and CDR2 are MNHEY and SVGEGT. V was shortened by 2 bases and J by 0 bases, with 5 bases between the two germline ends.